This TCR beta chain was identified during a study of CD8+CD57+ T cells in acquired aplastic anemia. Template material for TCR beta VDJ and CDR3 profiling consisted of genomic DNA. TCRdb recomputed calls from the reads with MiXCR, one row per CDR3 protein. The table lists 260,000 or so distinct CDR3 sequences, around 82% of them singletons. Points on this clonotype: This CDR3 fails to terminate in the conserved phenylalanine or tryptophan, so it likely reflects a read error. Because the CDR3's place on the DNA is in doubt, the DNA is left out and the CDR3 is given as listed by TCRdb.

Those patients picked for sequencing had displayed CD8+CD57+ cell expansion on flow cytometry. When blood sampling took place, the patients had received no therapy. CDR1 SNHLY and CDR2 FYNNEI come from the germline V gene. Counting both end residues, the CDR3 totals 16 amino acids. The V call is TRBV2, the J call TRBJ1-2; the table calls TRBD1, which could not be checked here. Sequenced: sorted CD4+, CD8+, or CD8+CD57+ T cells (not recorded which) from PBMCs. This clonotype originated in a human donor with aplastic anemia. The CDR3 reads CASSSVVRGLADGFFG.